The rows below give T cell receptor beta chains drawn from one sample of a study of CD8+ T cells in alopecia areata. Clones were sequenced by immunoSEQ multiplex PCR, and TCRdb holds only the in-frame ones, with some missing. The top ten hold approximately 19% of the sample, which has 42,000 or so clones, roughly 92% seen once. The specimen was CD8+ T cells sorted from blood, collected at week 24, from a patient treated with tofacitinib. Receptors originate from a human donor with alopecia areata. The conserved cysteine and the conserved F or W are not part of the CDR3 here. D genes are given only for firm matches.

V	J	D	CDR3
TRBV5-4	TRBJ2-3	TRBD2	ASSLARSGGLTSTDTQY
TRBV5-6	TRBJ1-1	.	ASRFEGGDTEAF
TRBV6-5	TRBJ2-7	.	ASSYSISWDEQY
TRBV5-6	TRBJ2-5	TRBD1	ASSQQGEETQY
TRBV7-9	TRBJ2-4	TRBD1	ASSSSLGQGDGKNIQY
TRBV4-1	TRBJ1-1	.	ASSQGHGGNTEAF
TRBV30	TRBJ2-3	.	AWMEGTDTQY
TRBV7-8	TRBJ1-1	.	ASSLLPPPQGENTEAF
TRBV6-5	TRBJ2-1	.	ASSPDGYNEQF
TRBV4-3	TRBJ2-3	TRBD2	ASSQAVGAGGRDTQY
TRBV29-1	TRBJ2-2	TRBD1	SVIITGENPGELF
TRBV28	TRBJ2-7	.	ASSNPSGLISSYEQY
TRBV6-5	TRBJ2-5	.	ASSYSGGNQETQY
TRBV13	TRBJ2-7	TRBD1	ASSFFRGRDEQY
TRBV5-4	TRBJ2-7	TRBD2	ASSPSLTSGGISYEQY
TRBV5-6	TRBJ2-7	TRBD2	ASSLVWGSGENYEQY
TRBV7-9	TRBJ2-1	TRBD2	ASDGGGANEQF
TRBV9	TRBJ2-5	.	AGSVAGSDVETQY
TRBV11-1	TRBJ2-7	.	ASSRGTNEQY
TRBV29-1	TRBJ1-4	.	SVEERSTNEKLF
TRBV29-1	TRBJ2-4	.	SVVNRGVAKNIQY
TRBV5-4	TRBJ2-5	.	ASSLGVDWAQETQY
TRBV9	TRBJ2-7	.	ASSEGGTQRDEQY
TRBV6-6	TRBJ2-5	.	ASSYSPSSMETQY
TRBV5-1	TRBJ2-7	.	ASSLEADYYEQY
TRBV29-1	TRBJ2-4	.	SVEDLGLGVDIQY
TRBV29-1	.	.	SVRSAGTYEQY
TRBV27	TRBJ2-2	.	ASSLSLIGELF
TRBV5-6	TRBJ1-1	.	ASSASHYSTEAF
TRBV6-5	TRBJ2-7	.	ASSYSMSLAYEQY
TRBV7-2	TRBJ2-5	TRBD2	ASSPWGLAGRETQY
TRBV29-1	.	TRBD1	SVGPWQGANEQY
TRBV7-9	TRBJ2-4	.	ASSLDRQGLAKNIQY
TRBV19	TRBJ2-1	.	ASSISGPGNEQF
TRBV10-3	TRBJ2-7	.	AILDDRSEQY
TRBV4-1	TRBJ2-7	.	ASSHWTVYSYEQY
TRBV13	TRBJ2-1	TRBD2	ASSLGPSGGLSYNEQF
TRBV27	TRBJ2-7	.	ASSLSAGGAGGQY
TRBV29-1	TRBJ2-1	.	SVGTDNEQF
TRBV7-9	TRBJ2-7	.	ASSFRDTFYEQY
TRBV27	TRBJ2-5	.	ASSWKETQY
TRBV28	TRBJ1-4	.	ASKYSTNEKLF
TRBV29-1	TRBJ2-7	TRBD1	SVVGQVTTYEQY
TRBV6-1	TRBJ2-1	.	ASSESYNEQF
TRBV2	TRBJ2-3	TRBD2	ASSDGGGARGDTQY